This TCR beta chain was sequenced for a study of post-analysis software for immune sequencing data. Study-level findings and limits: The five TRBV segments detected at higher frequency in patients than in controls included TRBV5-6, TRBV5-1 and TRBV20-1.

Every TCR beta cDNA library bore unique molecular identifiers. Researchers reported 520,000 or so cDNA molecules coming from 1 to 10 million T cells. TCRdb ran MiXCR on the PCR reads and lists one entry per CDR3 protein. The sample carries roughly 200,000 distinct CDR3 sequences, 29% recorded once. This clonotype was picked up many times. Antigen specificity is unknown. In germline, CDR1 is LGHNA, CDR2 YNFKEQ. The CDR3 covers 13 residues. Trimming took 11 bases from V and 7 from J; bases not matched to a gene: 13. The clonotype was recovered from a girl aged 2-17 years with multiple sclerosis. The genes are TRBV4-2 and TRBJ2-7; 8 positions match TRBD2. The sequenced sample was blood. CDR3 nucleotides: TGTGCCGCCGGGACTAGTTTCGAGGGAGAGCAGTACTTC. Translating it yields CAAGTSFEGEQYF.